This T cell receptor (beta chain) emerged from a study of blood T cell repertoires in COVID-19. Study in general: Spain, Italy and the United States supplied samples that represented acute and convalescent COVID-19. The analysed material was cDNA or gDNA that came from T cells, B-cell-depleted T cells, or PBMCs.

Methods used by the authors: Amplifying reference gene primers gave estimates of nucleated cell counts. Only in-frame clones appear in the TCRdb table, and some are missing; sequencing was by immunoSEQ multiplex PCR. The D gene and trimming were derived from the DNA, and the V and J assignments and clone size from that table. The table shows 140,000 to 150,000 clones, with less than 90% occurring only once. Trimming removed 8 bases at V and 5 bases at J, with 7 bases between. CDR3 length equals 12 residues. CDR1 and CDR2 (germline): WSHSY, SAAADI. This receptor was obtained from a human donor in a cohort sampled during active COVID-19. The sample consisted of peripheral blood. The gene calls are TRBV10-2 and TRBJ1-6, with unresolved D. The CDR3 DNA sequence: TGCGCCAGCGCGCTGAATAATTCACCCCTCCACTTT. Translating gives CASALNNSPLHF.